Listed here are 16 T cell receptor beta chains from one sample, sequenced in a study of blood T cell repertoires in COVID-19. Assay: immunoSEQ multiplex PCR; the TCRdb copy retains only in-frame clones and omits some. This table holds some 19,000 clones, over 75% found once. Sequenced input: peripheral blood. The receptor set was obtained from a human donor in a cohort sampled during active COVID-19.

This clone was detected once. This rearrangement joins TRBV5-6 to TRBJ2-1; D not resolved. Germline CDR1 reads SGHDT; CDR2 reads YYEEEE. V gave up 3 bases and J gave up 7 bases, with 8 bases separating them. The CDR3 length is 12 residues. The CDR3 DNA reads TGTGCCAGCAGCTATACGGGTAATGAGCAGTTCTTC. This translates into CASSYTGNEQFF.

As concerns this clone: This sample also contains other DNA sequences that code for the same CDR3. The chain couples TRBV25-1 to TRBJ1-5, with TRBD1 as a possible D gene (6 bases). Between the trimmed V and J ends, which lost 4 bases and 3 bases, there was a span of 10 bases. Per the germline V gene, CDR1 is MGHDK and CDR2 is SYGVNS. CDR3 length: 14 residues. CDR3 nucleotide sequence: TGTGCCAGCAGTGTGGCAGGGGACAATCAGCCCCAGCATTTT. Its protein is CASSVAGDNQPQHF.

The chain employs TRBV30 and TRBJ2-3; weak D call: TRBD1 (6 bases). The germline V and J ends were trimmed by 1 base and 7 bases, with 12 bases remaining between them. CDR1 and CDR2 (germline): GTSNPN, SVGIG (reference sequence). The CDR3 loop spans 13 amino acids. CDR3 loop: CAWSGEQGNTQYF. CDR3 coding DNA: TGTGCCTGGAGTGGAGAACAGGGAAATACGCAGTATTTT.

This clone is medium-sized. The chain has TRBV9 and TRBJ2-5; TRBD1 agrees at 10 bases. The J segment lost 3 bases and the V segment lost 3 bases, leaving 5 bases of the junction unmatched. Germline values: CDR1 SGDLS, CDR2 YYNGEE. CDR3 size: 15 residues. CDR3 residues: CASSAGQGVEETQYF. For the CDR3, the DNA is TGTGCCAGCAGCGCTGGACAGGGGGTGGAAGAGACCCAGTACTTC.

This chain connects TRBV7-6 to TRBJ2-7; TRBD2 is a possible D gene (6 bases). Germline values: CDR1 SGHVS, CDR2 FNYEAQ. V was trimmed by 4 bases and J by 3 bases, leaving 10 bases between them. This CDR3 region has 13 residues. The CDR3 spells CASSSWDFYEQYF. CDR3 nucleotides: TGTGCCAGCAGCTCATGGGACTTCTACGAGCAGTACTTC.

This chain links TRBV2 with TRBJ2-7; 7 bases line up with TRBD2. The CDR3 covers 15 residues. Germline V gene data show CDR1 as SNHLY and CDR2 as FYNNEI. V was clipped by 4 bases and J by 4 bases; unmatched bases: 10. The CDR3 loop reads CASSVRGGSGYEQYF. The CDR3 nucleotides are TGTGCCAGCAGTGTGAGGGGAGGGTCTGGGTACGAGCAGTACTTC.

J is TRBJ2-1 and V is TRBV6-6, with D unresolved. This CDR3 comprises 12 residues. Trimming stripped 1 base from V and 10 bases from J, with 8 bases between. The germline CDR1 and CDR2 sequences are MNHNY and SVGAGI (reference sequence). The CDR3 region is CASSYLIREQFF. Here the CDR3 DNA reads TGTGCCAGCAGTTACTTGATCCGGGAGCAGTTCTTC.

This clone was detected only once. V gene TRBV5-6 combines with J gene TRBJ2-7, with TRBD2 identical over 9 bases. This CDR3 has 16 residues. Germline CDR1 reads SGHDT; CDR2 reads YYEEEE. J gave up 2 bases and V 1 base, and 7 bases lay outside the gene matches. Written as DNA, the CDR3 is TGTGCCAGCAGCTTGCTAAGACTAGCGGAGCCCTACGAGCAGTACTTC. Translation gives CASSLLRLAEPYEQYF.

This chain's CDR3 is CASSGLAGAFEQFF. The CDR3 coding sequence is TGTGCCAGCAGTGGGCTAGCGGGAGCGTTTGAGCAGTTCTTC. The chain employs TRBV6-2 or TRBV6-3 and TRBJ2-1; 10 bases fit TRBD2. The CDR3 spans 14 residues. Per germline, CDR1 MNHEY and CDR2 SVGEGT. The ends lost 5 bases at V and 9 bases at J; junction bases unmatched: 7.

This clone was detected only once. V gene TRBV28 combines with J gene TRBJ1-5, with 7 bases matching TRBD1. V gave up 4 bases and J gave up 7 bases; unmatched junction bases: 7. Per germline, CDR1 MDHEN and CDR2 SYDVKM. This CDR3 has 14 residues. The CDR3 region is CASSSSGGRQPQHF. CDR3 in DNA: TGTGCCAGCAGTTCGTCAGGGGGACGGCAGCCCCAGCATTTT.

The chain links TRBV6-1 to TRBJ1-3; TRBD1 is a possible D gene (6 bases). The CDR3 has 15 amino acids. Germline values: CDR1 MNHNS, CDR2 SASEGT. Trimming shortened V by 2 bases and J by 2 bases, and 10 bases separated the two germline ends. Written as DNA, the CDR3 is TGTGCCAGCAGTGAATTGGGGACAACTGGAAACACCATATATTTT. Protein product: CASSELGTTGNTIYF.

This chain joins TRBV19 and TRBJ1-1, with TRBD1 matching 7 bases. With V trimmed by 1 base and J by 2 bases, 13 bases remained unmatched. The CDR3 has 18 residues. Germline V gene data show CDR1 as LNHDA and CDR2 as SQIVND (reference sequence). The CDR3 protein is CASSIVRGIKGANTEAFF. The CDR3 DNA reads TGTGCCAGTAGTATAGTTCGGGGTATCAAGGGGGCCAACACTGAAGCTTTCTTT.

The genes are TRBV5-1 and TRBJ2-3; 7 bases fit TRBD1. Germline CDR1 and CDR2: SGHRS and YFSETQ. J was trimmed by 5 bases and V by 4 bases; bases with no gene match: 7. The CDR3 length is 14 residues. The CDR3 is CASSKGTAVDTQYF. The CDR3 DNA reads as TGCGCCAGCAGCAAAGGGACAGCAGTAGATACGCAGTATTTT.

The V call is TRBV6-4, the J call TRBJ2-2; D is possibly TRBD1 (6 bases). There are 14 residues in the CDR3. V gave up 6 bases and J gave up 3 bases, with 11 bases separating them. From germline, CDR1 is MRHNA and CDR2 SNTAGT. The CDR3 DNA follows: TGTGCCAGCAGCACGGGACACTACACCGGGGAGCTGTTTTTT. This gives the protein CASSTGHYTGELFF.

On this clone: Other DNA sequences in the sample encode the same CDR3. This chain joins TRBV6-6 and TRBJ2-5, with D possibly being TRBD1 (6 bases). This CDR3 has 14 residues. V dropped 0 bases and J dropped 3 bases, with 8 bases sitting between them. Germline V gives CDR1 MNHNY, CDR2 SVGAGI (reference sequence). The CDR3 sequence is CASSYSNREETQYF. CDR3 DNA sequence: TGTGCCAGCAGTTACTCGAACAGGGAAGAGACCCAGTACTTC.

The chain is built from TRBV29-1 and TRBJ1-1, with a tentative D call TRBD1 (5 bases). The V gene's germline CDR1 is SQVTM and CDR2 ANQGSEA. This CDR3 has 13 residues. V was clipped by 7 bases and J by 4 bases, with 16 bases between them. The CDR3 region is CSARSREATEAFF. The CDR3 bases are TGCAGCGCTCGTTCCAGGGAGGCCACTGAAGCTTTCTTT.